Sequencing of this T cell receptor (beta chain) was carried out in a study of control samples from healthy donors and cancer patients. The V gene lost 4 bases and the J gene lost 5 bases, with 21 bases spanning the gap. This CDR3 contains 17 residues. CDR1 and CDR2 (germline): LGHDT, YNNKEL (reference sequence). Assay: immunoSEQ multiplex PCR; the TCRdb copy retains only in-frame clones and omits some. The profile shows about 48,000 clones, 93% of them singletons. The sequencing sample was made of PBMCs. The chain recombines TRBV3-1 (or the pseudogene TRBV3-2) with TRBJ2-1; maybe TRBD2 (7 bases). This clonotype was obtained from a woman in her forties or fifties with head and neck cancer. The chain's CDR3 is CASSPGDYLLLHNEQFF. Here the CDR3 DNA reads TGTGCCAGCAGCCCAGGGGACTACCTCTTGCTACACAATGAGCAGTTCTTC.